The 15 T cell receptor beta chains below were found in one sample sequenced in a study of cytomegalovirus exposure and HLA in healthy donors. 60 Vbeta and 13 Jbeta primers were used in PCR. The protocol was immunoSEQ multiplex PCR, while the TCRdb copy is restricted to in-frame clones and leaves out a portion. This sample has 130,000 or so clones, with approximately 78% found just once. Sequenced sample: PBMCs. These receptor sequences come from a woman between 50 and 59 years old in good health and CMV-seropositive.

The chain joins TRBV4-3 to TRBJ1-4, with D perhaps TRBD1 (5 bases). CDR1 is LGHNA and CDR2 is YSLEER in the germline V gene. Trimming removed 4 bases at V and 3 bases at J, with 12 bases between. This CDR3 contains 15 residues. CDR3 sequence reads: CASSRLLQANEKLFF. DNA of the CDR3: TGCGCCAGCAGCCGCCTTCTACAGGCTAATGAAAAACTGTTTTTT.

This sequence joins TRBV6-5 and TRBJ2-7, with a tentative D call TRBD1 (6 bases). Trimming shortened V by 6 bases and J by 5 bases, and 17 bases separated the two germline ends. The CDR3 covers 14 residues. Looked up from germline, CDR1 is MNHEY and CDR2 is SVGAGI. CDR3 nucleotide sequence: TGTGCCAGCAGCCGGCAAGGGGGAACCGACGAGCAGTACTTC. Protein product: CASSRQGGTDEQYF.

The V gene is TRBV11-2, the J gene TRBJ1-6; D gene uncertain. Germline V gene sequence: CDR1 SGHAT, CDR2 FQNNGV. Trimming removed 5 bases from V and 0 bases from J, with 11 bases in between. CDR3 size: 16 residues. The CDR3 reads CASSSRGSSYNSPLHF. For the CDR3, the DNA is TGTGCCAGCAGCAGCAGAGGCTCCTCCTATAATTCACCCCTCCACTTT.

The V and J genes are TRBV28 and TRBJ2-7; possibly TRBD2 for D (5 bases). CDR3 length equals 13 residues. Germline CDR1 is MDHEN and CDR2 is SYDVKM. With 5 bases removed from V and 2 bases from J, the gap between germline ends came to 10 bases. The CDR3 reads CASSQSGAYEQYF. In DNA, the CDR3 is TGTGCCAGCAGTCAAAGCGGCGCCTACGAGCAGTACTTC.

CDR3 residues: CSVENGDYGTEAFF. The CDR3 DNA sequence: TGCAGCGTTGAGAATGGGGACTACGGCACTGAAGCTTTCTTT. The J gene is TRBJ1-1, the V gene TRBV29-1; TRBD1 is a possible D gene (5 bases). Germline values: CDR1 SQVTM, CDR2 ANQGSEA. Trimming left V 3 bases short and J 4 bases short, with 15 bases between. The CDR3 has 14 amino acids.

The genes are TRBV2 and TRBJ1-1; D is possibly TRBD1 (6 bases). The V end was cut by 4 bases, the J end by 1 base, with 13 bases between. The length of the CDR3 is 15 residues. CDR1 and CDR2 from the germline V gene are SNHLY and FYNNEI. CDR3: CASSGRGGPNTEAFF. The CDR3 nucleotides read TGTGCCAGCAGTGGGAGGGGGGGGCCGAACACTGAAGCTTTCTTT.

The chain combines TRBV4-1 with TRBJ2-3; tentative D call: TRBD2 (6 bases). The CDR3 is 17 amino acids. V gave up 1 base and J gave up 4 bases, with 18 bases separating them. Germline CDR1 and CDR2: MGHRA and YSYEKL. CDR3 amino acids: CASSQGRGLARSDTQYF. CDR3 sequence (DNA): TGCGCCAGCAGCCAAGGAAGGGGTCTAGCGCGTTCAGATACGCAGTATTTT.

The chain carries TRBV2 and TRBJ1-4; possibly TRBD1 for D (5 bases). V was shortened by 7 bases and J by 3 bases, with 12 bases between the two germline ends. There are 14 residues in the CDR3. The V gene's germline CDR1 is SNHLY and CDR2 FYNNEI. The CDR3 DNA sequence: TGTGCCAGCAATACCAGGGATGCTAATGAAAAACTGTTTTTT. This gives the protein CASNTRDANEKLFF.

Comments on this clone: This sample also contains other DNA sequences that code for the same CDR3. This chain joins TRBV5-1 and TRBJ2-5; the match to TRBD2 covers 7 bases. In germline, CDR1 is SGHRS, CDR2 YFSETQ. The CDR3 is made up of 15 amino acids. The J segment lost 3 bases and the V segment lost 0 bases, leaving 5 bases of the junction unmatched. As DNA, the CDR3 is TGCGCCAGCAGCTTGGCGGGGGGTGGTGAAGAGACCCAGTACTTC. This sequence encodes CASSLAGGGEETQYF.

The sample holds one count of this clone. The DNA of the CDR3 is TGTGCCAGCAGCCCTAAGACTAGTATAAATGAGCAGTTCTTC. It codes for CASSPKTSINEQFF. The chain links TRBV6-1 to TRBJ2-1, with D possibly matching TRBD2 (6 bases). The CDR3 has 14 residues. Trimming left V 6 bases short and J 7 bases short, with 16 bases between. Germline V gives CDR1 MNHNS, CDR2 SASEGT.

The chain has TRBV7-9 and TRBJ2-1, with 9 bases matching TRBD2. The CDR3 extends over 15 amino acids. V gave up 1 base and J gave up 7 bases; unmatched junction bases: 5. Germline-derived CDR1 and CDR2 are SEHNR and FQNEAQ (reference sequence). This chain's CDR3 is CASSLGSGRLNEQFF. Written as DNA, the CDR3 is TGTGCCAGCAGCTTAGGGAGCGGGAGGCTTAATGAGCAGTTCTTC.

This clone was seen only once. The chain links TRBV10-1 to TRBJ1-1; 8 nucleotides line up with TRBD1. This CDR3 comprises 14 residues. Germline-derived CDR1 and CDR2 are WNHNN and SYGVQD (reference sequence). Trimming took 5 bases from V and 0 from J; bases not matched to a gene: 2. The CDR3 is CASSRTGMNTEAFF. The CDR3 DNA is TGCGCCAGCAGTCGGACAGGGATGAACACTGAAGCTTTCTTT.

This clone was counted between two and nine times. The chain links TRBV5-1 to TRBJ2-1, with a possible D match to TRBD2 (5 bases). Trimming stripped 4 bases from V and 7 bases from J, with 9 bases between. There are 12 residues in the CDR3. The germline gives CDR1 SGHRS, CDR2 YFSETQ. The DNA of the CDR3 is TGCGCCAGCAGCCGGGGTGGGAATGAGCAGTTCTTC. This codes for CASSRGGNEQFF.

The chain couples TRBV5-6 to TRBJ2-4, with TRBD2 matching over 8 bases. V was pared by 0 bases and J by 8 bases, with 19 bases of the junction left unmatched. The CDR3 has 19 amino acids. Germline CDR1 and CDR2: SGHDT and YYEEEE. The CDR3 bases are TGTGCCAGCAGCTTGGCCCAGGGTCTTACGGGGGGGGCCAGGGACATTCAGTACTTC. Its protein product is CASSLAQGLTGGARDIQYF. Based on the CDR3 plus reference TRBV5-6 and TRBJ2-4, the full variable domain is DAGVTQSPTHLIKTRGQQVTLRCSPKSGHDTVSWYQQALGQGPQFIFQYYEEEERQRGNFPDRFSGHQFPNYSSELNVNALLLGDSALYLCASSLAQGLTGGARDIQYFGAGTRLSVL.

The V call is TRBV27, the J call TRBJ2-7; the match to TRBD1 covers 7 bases. The CDR3 length is 15 residues. Germline V gene sequence: CDR1 MNHEY, CDR2 SMNVEV (reference sequence). V was clipped by 6 bases and J by 3 bases; unmatched bases: 11. CDR3 sequence (DNA): TGTGCCAGCAGAGAGGGGGCAGAAGTATTCTACGAGCAGTACTTC. This translates into CASREGAEVFYEQYF.